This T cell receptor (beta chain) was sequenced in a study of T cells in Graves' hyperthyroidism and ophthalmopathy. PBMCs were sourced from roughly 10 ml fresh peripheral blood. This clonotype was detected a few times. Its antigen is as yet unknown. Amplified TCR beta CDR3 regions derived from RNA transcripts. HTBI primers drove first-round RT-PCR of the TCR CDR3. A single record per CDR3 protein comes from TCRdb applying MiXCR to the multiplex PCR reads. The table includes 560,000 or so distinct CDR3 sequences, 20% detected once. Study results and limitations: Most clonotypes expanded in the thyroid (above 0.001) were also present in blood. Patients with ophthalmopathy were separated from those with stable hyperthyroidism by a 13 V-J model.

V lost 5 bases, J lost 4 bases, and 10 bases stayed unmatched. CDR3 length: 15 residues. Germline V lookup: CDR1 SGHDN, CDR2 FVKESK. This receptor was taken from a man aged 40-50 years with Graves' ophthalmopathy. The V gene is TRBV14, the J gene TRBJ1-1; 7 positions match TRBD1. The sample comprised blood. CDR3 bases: TGTGCCAGCAGCGAGCGGACAGGTGGTGGCACTGAAGCTTTCTTT. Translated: CASSERTGGGTEAFF. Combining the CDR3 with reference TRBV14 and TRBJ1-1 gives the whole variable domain EAGVTQFPSHSVIEKGQTVTLRCDPISGHDNLYWYRRVMGKEIKFLLHFVKESKQDESGMPNNRFLAERTGGTYSTLKVQPAELEDSGVYFCASSERTGGGTEAFFGQGTRLTVV.